These 8 T cell receptor beta chains were all obtained from the same sample, sequenced in a study of T-cell memory formation after mild COVID-19. MiXCR, run by TCRdb on the 5' RACE reads, gives a single entry per CDR3 protein. The sample yields 210,000 or so distinct CDR3 sequences, around 30% seen once. The specimen was PBMCs or a T cell subset sorted from them (not recorded which). The receptors stem from an adult woman who had mild COVID-19 (a few samples of this study predate the infection). Cell type and time point are not known.

The V and J genes are TRBV4-2 and TRBJ2-7; D gene ambiguous. CDR1 and CDR2 from the germline V gene are LGHNA and YNFKEQ. The CDR3 has 12 amino acids. V gave up 0 bases and J gave up 2 bases, with 2 bases separating them. CDR3 in amino acids: CASSQDAYEQYF. CDR3 DNA: TGTGCCAGCAGCCAAGACGCCTACGAGCAGTACTTC.

Only a few counts were recorded for this clonotype. CDR3 sequence (DNA): TGTGCCACCAGCAGAGTTCGCGGGGGGCCGGGGGATACGCAGTATTTT. Amino acid sequence: CATSRVRGGPGDTQYF. The V gene is TRBV15, the J gene TRBJ2-3; 8 positions match TRBD2. The trim removed 1 base at V and 6 bases at J, leaving 9 bases unmatched. This CDR3 region has 16 residues. CDR1 and CDR2 from the germline V gene are LNHNV and YYDKDF (reference sequence).

The V and J genes are TRBV14 and TRBJ2-2; 13 bases are a match to TRBD2. There are 18 residues in the CDR3. Germline V lookup: CDR1 SGHDN, CDR2 FVKESK. V trimming: 0 bases; J trimming: 4 bases; junction bases outside the gene matches: 5. The CDR3 bases are TGTGCCAGCAGCCAAGAGGGACTAGCGGGAACCGGCACCGGGGAGCTGTTTTTT. This gives the protein CASSQEGLAGTGTGELFF.

This chain links TRBV10-3 with TRBJ2-3; D may be TRBD2 (5 bases). The CDR3 is 16 amino acids. The V end was cut by 7 bases, the J end by 1 base, with 18 bases between. Germline V CDR1 and CDR2: ENHRY, SYGVKD. The CDR3 loop is CAIKDDSAGGTDTQYF. The CDR3 coding sequence is TGTGCCATCAAGGATGATAGCGCAGGAGGCACAGATACGCAGTATTTT.

This chain joins TRBV15 and TRBJ1-6; 7 bases line up with TRBD1. The CDR3 has 17 residues. Germline assignment: CDR1 LNHNV and CDR2 YYDKDF (reference sequence). The V and J ends lost 0 bases and 8 bases, in that order; junction bases with no gene match: 10. CDR3 bases: TGTGCCACCAGCAGAGATTGGCGGCAGGGGGTGGATTCACCCCTCCACTTT. As protein: CATSRDWRQGVDSPLHF.

This clonotype was picked up a small number of times. V is TRBV5-6 and J is TRBJ2-1; 9 bases agree with TRBD2. With 4 bases clipped from V and 9 bases from J, the junction kept 11 bases outside the gene matches. Looked up from germline, CDR1 is SGHDT and CDR2 is YYEEEE. This CDR3 region has 15 residues. CDR3 sequence: CASSKLAGTVGEQFF. In DNA form, the CDR3 reads TGTGCCAGCAGCAAACTAGCGGGTACGGTGGGTGAGCAGTTCTTC.

This clonotype has only a few counts. This chain uses TRBV29-1 with TRBJ2-3, with TRBD2 identical over 16 bases. Trimming took 1 base from V and 4 from J; bases not matched to a gene: 8. The CDR3 is 18 amino acids. Germline CDR1 reads SQVTM; CDR2 reads ANQGSEA. The chain's CDR3 is CSVEGWGLAGGPADTQYF. As DNA, the CDR3 is TGCAGCGTTGAAGGGTGGGGACTAGCGGGAGGGCCGGCAGATACGCAGTATTTT.

This clonotype came up a few times. The chain carries TRBV19 and TRBJ1-1; a possible D gene is TRBD1 (5 bases). In germline, CDR1 is LNHDA, CDR2 SQIVND (reference sequence). The CDR3 runs to 10 residues. V shed 8 bases and J shed 11 bases, with 12 bases lying between them. CDR3 DNA: TGTGCCAGTTATCGGGGCGCGGCTTTCTTT. This encodes CASYRGAAFF.